Below, 30 T cell receptor beta chains from the same sample are listed, as sequenced in a study of blood T cell repertoires in COVID-19. Sequenced by immunoSEQ multiplex PCR; TCRdb stores in-frame clones only, minus some. The data contain tens of thousands of clones, about 90% of them singletons. Material: peripheral blood. The receptors derive from a woman between 70 and 85 years old with active COVID-19.

The chain couples TRBV5-1 to TRBJ2-1, with 10 bases lining up with TRBD2. Losses at the gene ends were 6 bases for V and 10 bases for J; bases not matched to a gene: 16. CDR3 length equals 16 residues. The germline V gene encodes CDR1 SGHRS and CDR2 YFSETQ. CDR3 bases: TGCGCCAGCACCTTAATGGGGCTAGCGGGGGAGGAGGAGCAGTTCTTC. It codes for CASTLMGLAGEEEQFF.

This sequence joins TRBV12-3 or TRBV12-4 and TRBJ1-1; D gene unclear. The CDR3 consists of 13 residues. With 7 bases removed from V and 5 bases from J, the gap between germline ends came to 14 bases. In DNA form, the CDR3 reads TGTGCCAGCACGGATTTCGGGGTTACTGAAGCTTTCTTT. It is translated as CASTDFGVTEAFF.

The gene calls are TRBV3-1 (or the pseudogene TRBV3-2) and TRBJ2-1; 9 bases align to TRBD2. CDR1 LGHDT and CDR2 YNNKEL come from the germline V gene (reference sequence). The V segment lost 2 bases and the J segment 10 bases; nucleotides outside the gene matches: 3. The CDR3 sequence is 13 residues long. Written as DNA, the CDR3 is TGTGCCAGCAGCCAAATAGCGGGGGTAGAGCAGTTCTTC. This gives the protein CASSQIAGVEQFF.

V usage is TRBV27 and J usage is TRBJ2-1; 10 bases match TRBD2. After removal of 7 bases from V and 2 bases from J, the junction contained 5 bases not matched to a gene. Per germline, CDR1 MNHEY and CDR2 SMNVEV (reference sequence). This CDR3 comprises 15 residues. The CDR3 DNA sequence: TGTGCCAGCAACAGAGCGGGGGGGCCCTACAATGAGCAGTTCTTC. Encoded protein: CASNRAGGPYNEQFF.

The chain employs TRBV7-8 and TRBJ1-5, with D maybe TRBD1 (5 bases). Germline assignment: CDR1 SGHVS and CDR2 FQNEAQ. Trimming left V 0 bases short and J 2 bases short, with 11 bases between. The CDR3 extends over 16 amino acids. The CDR3 sequence: CASSLAGTGGNQPQHF. CDR3 DNA sequence: TGTGCCAGCAGCTTAGCCGGGACGGGGGGCAATCAGCCCCAGCATTTT.

This clone showed up just once. The V gene is TRBV10-1, the J gene TRBJ2-3; 7 nucleotides line up with TRBD2. J was trimmed by 0 bases and V by 8 bases; bases with no gene match: 5. From germline, CDR1 is WNHNN and CDR2 SYGVQD (reference sequence). The CDR3 extends over 14 amino acids. The CDR3 DNA is TGCGCCAGCTCCTACGGGGGGAGCACAGATACGCAGTATTTT. The encoded protein is CASSYGGSTDTQYF.

The chain combines TRBV9 with TRBJ2-4; the D gene is possibly TRBD2 (6 bases). V was pared by 0 bases and J by 3 bases, with 13 bases between. From germline, CDR1 is SGDLS and CDR2 YYNGEE. The CDR3 is made up of 16 amino acids. The CDR3 reads CASSVGGGDVKNIQYF. Here the CDR3 DNA reads TGTGCCAGCAGCGTAGGCGGCGGGGATGTCAAAAACATTCAGTACTTC.

The chain carries TRBV6-6 and TRBJ1-5; no reliable D call. This CDR3 region has 12 residues. Germline V gives CDR1 MNHNY, CDR2 SVGAGI (reference sequence). Trimming left V 2 bases short and J 6 bases short, with 5 bases between. CDR3 amino acids: CASSYLSQPQHF. For the CDR3, the DNA is TGTGCCAGCAGTTACCTCTCTCAGCCCCAGCATTTT.

The V call is TRBV11-3, the J call TRBJ2-1; D perhaps matches TRBD2 (5 bases). The germline CDR1 and CDR2 sequences are SGHNT and YENEEA. This CDR3 spans 13 amino acids. With 8 bases removed from V and 9 bases from J, the gap between germline ends came to 17 bases. This CDR3 reads CASSEVQISEQFF. The CDR3 bases are TGTGCCAGCTCGGAGGTCCAGATTAGTGAGCAGTTCTTC.

The gene calls are TRBV7-2 and TRBJ2-7, with a tentative D call TRBD1 (6 bases). The CDR3 contains 17 residues. Trimming left V 2 bases short and J 1 base short, with 18 bases between. CDR1 is SGHTA, CDR2 FQGNSA, per germline. DNA for the CDR3: TGTGCCAGCAGCTTAAAGTGGTGGGGGCCGCGGTCCTACGAGCAGTACTTC. Translation: CASSLKWWGPRSYEQYF.

V usage is TRBV10-3 and J usage is TRBJ2-1; 8 bases match TRBD2. Unmatched junction bases numbered 4, after V lost 6 bases and J lost 3 bases. Germline loops: CDR1 ENHRY, CDR2 SYGVKD. There are 14 residues in the CDR3. The CDR3 region has the DNA TGTGCCATCAGGTGGAGCGGGGGCTACAATGAGCAGTTCTTC. It is translated as CAIRWSGGYNEQFF.

The CDR3 DNA reads as TGTGCCACCAGCAGAGACGGGACTGAAGCTTTCTTT. It codes for CATSRDGTEAFF. V gene TRBV15 combines with J gene TRBJ1-1; no clear D. The CDR3 sequence is 12 residues long. V was shortened by 0 bases and J by 5 bases, with 4 bases between the two germline ends. Germline CDR1 and CDR2: LNHNV and YYDKDF (reference sequence).

The chain has TRBV20-1 and TRBJ1-5; D is possibly TRBD1 (5 bases). This CDR3 has 13 residues. The ends were cut back, 3 bases at V and 6 bases at J, with 12 bases in the middle. CDR1 is DFQATT and CDR2 is SNEGSKA in the germline V gene (reference sequence). CDR3 loop: CSASFGGGQPQHF. The CDR3 DNA sequence: TGCAGTGCTAGTTTCGGGGGGGGTCAGCCCCAGCATTTT.

The chain uses TRBV7-6 and TRBJ2-5; a weak D match, TRBD2 (6 bases). CDR3 length: 13 residues. Trimming removed 3 bases at V and 2 bases at J, with 7 bases between. Germline lookup yields CDR1 SGHVS and CDR2 FNYEAQ. CDR3 coding DNA: TGTGCCAGCAGCTTCCGGGAGCAAGAGACCCAGTACTTC. Amino acid sequence: CASSFREQETQYF.

The chain recombines TRBV18 with TRBJ2-7; 7 positions agree with TRBD2. CDR1 KGHSH and CDR2 LQKENI come from the germline V gene. V dropped 5 bases and J dropped 5; count of bases not matched to a gene: 6. CDR3 size: 13 residues. The CDR3 coding sequence is TGTGCCAGCTCAGGGGGGGAGAACAACGAGCAGTACTTC. Its protein product is CASSGGENNEQYF.

The chain joins TRBV3-1 (or the pseudogene TRBV3-2) to TRBJ2-7; 7 bases agree with TRBD1. V trimming: 5 bases; J trimming: 1 base; junction bases outside the gene matches: 8. CDR1 and CDR2 from the germline V gene are LGHDT and YNNKEL (reference sequence). The CDR3 is made up of 15 amino acids. In DNA form, the CDR3 reads TGTGCCAGCAGCACACGACAGGGTGGTTCCTACGAGCAGTACTTC. This codes for CASSTRQGGSYEQYF.

The rearrangement joins TRBV11-2 to TRBJ2-2; the D is unclear. This CDR3 contains 17 residues. Deletions cut 3 bases from V and 2 bases from J, with 16 bases between. Germline V gene data show CDR1 as SGHAT and CDR2 as FQNNGV. DNA for the CDR3: TGTGCCAGCAGCTTCTCGAGTGGCAGGATAAACACCGGGGAGCTGTTTTTT. Translated, it gives CASSFSSGRINTGELFF.

The chain combines TRBV5-4 with TRBJ2-5, with 7 bases matching TRBD2. Trimming took 4 bases from V and 4 from J; bases not matched to a gene: 7. This CDR3 contains 14 residues. Germline CDR1 reads SGHNT; CDR2 reads YYREEE (reference sequence). The CDR3 DNA sequence: TGTGCCAGCAGCGGGGGGGGTAGTAGAGAGACCCAGTACTTC. Protein product: CASSGGGSRETQYF.

V is TRBV9 and J is TRBJ1-6, with D possibly TRBD1 on 6 matching bases. V shed 0 bases and J shed 10 bases, with 11 bases lying between them. The germline V gene has CDR1 SGDLS and CDR2 YYNGEE. This CDR3 has 14 amino acids. This CDR3 reads CASSVGGGGSPLHF. The CDR3 region has the DNA TGTGCCAGCAGCGTAGGAGGGGGGGGCTCACCCCTCCACTTT.

The V call is TRBV7-2, the J call TRBJ2-1; 13 bases are shared with TRBD2. Germline loops: CDR1 SGHTA, CDR2 FQGNSA. After removal of 5 bases from V and 6 bases from J, the junction contained 13 bases not matched to a gene. The CDR3 consists of 18 residues. CDR3 sequence: CASSQTSGGPLIVNEQFF. The CDR3 coding sequence is TGTGCCAGCAGCCAGACTAGCGGGGGGCCCCTGATTGTCAATGAGCAGTTCTTC.

The V call is TRBV27, the J call TRBJ2-1; TRBD2 matches at 8 bases. Germline CDR1 MNHEY, CDR2 SMNVEV (reference sequence). The CDR3 covers 16 residues. V was pared by 5 bases and J by 8 bases, with 14 bases of the junction left unmatched. CDR3 sequence (DNA): TGTGCCAGCAGTCCTATCCCTTCTGAAGCGGGGGATGAGCAGTTCTTC. Amino acids: CASSPIPSEAGDEQFF.

V is TRBV4-2 and J is TRBJ2-2; D ambiguous. V was shortened by 0 bases and J by 5 bases, with 7 bases between the two germline ends. Looked up from germline, CDR1 is LGHNA and CDR2 is YNFKEQ. This CDR3 is built from 14 residues. The CDR3 DNA reads as TGTGCCAGCAGCCAAGATCGCAGGACCGGGGAGCTGTTTTTT. Translated, it gives CASSQDRRTGELFF.

The chain combines TRBV15 with TRBJ2-7, with 13 bases identical to TRBD2. V was pared by 4 bases and J by 3 bases, with 3 bases of the junction left unmatched. The CDR3 has 15 amino acids. Germline V gene sequence: CDR1 LNHNV, CDR2 YYDKDF (reference sequence). CDR3 loop: CATSKRTSGGYEQYF. Here the CDR3 DNA reads TGTGCCACCAGCAAACGGACTAGCGGGGGCTACGAGCAGTACTTC.

The chain carries TRBV7-9 and TRBJ2-6, with 9 bases matching TRBD1. V was pared by 1 base and J by 4 bases, with 2 bases of the junction left unmatched. This CDR3 has 16 amino acids. The V gene's germline CDR1 is SEHNR and CDR2 FQNEAQ (reference sequence). Written as DNA, the CDR3 is TGTGCCAGCAGCTTAGGGACAGGGGTCGGGGCCAACGTCCTGACTTTC. It codes for CASSLGTGVGANVLTF.

The chain uses TRBV19 and TRBJ2-7; possibly TRBD2 for D (6 bases). There are 14 residues in the CDR3. Germline V CDR1 and CDR2: LNHDA, SQIVND (reference sequence). Between the trimmed V and J ends, which lost 5 bases and 4 bases, there was a span of 15 bases. CDR3 loop: CASSLGGRPYEQYF. CDR3 sequence (DNA): TGTGCCAGTAGTCTGGGGGGAAGGCCGTACGAGCAGTACTTC.

The rearrangement joins TRBV6-2 or TRBV6-3 to TRBJ1-5; D is possibly TRBD1 (5 bases). Germline CDR1 and CDR2: MNHEY and SVGEGT. The CDR3 loop spans 15 amino acids. The germline V and J ends were trimmed by 1 base and 2 bases, with 9 bases remaining between them. This chain's CDR3 is CASSYWGQGNQPQHF. CDR3 sequence (DNA): TGTGCCAGCAGTTACTGGGGCCAGGGCAATCAGCCCCAGCATTTT.

The V call is TRBV5-5, the J call TRBJ2-5; D may be TRBD2 (5 bases). The CDR3 is made up of 14 amino acids. In germline, CDR1 is SGHKS, CDR2 YYEKEE (reference sequence). The V end lost 4 bases, the J end lost 3 bases, and 13 bases lay between the germline ends. The CDR3 DNA is TGTGCCAGCAGCCTTCTCCCACTAGAAGAGACCCAGTACTTC. This translates into CASSLLPLEETQYF.

The chain combines TRBV20-1 with TRBJ2-7; no clear D gene. This CDR3 is built from 10 residues. With 0 bases removed from V and 7 bases from J, the gap between germline ends came to 4 bases. Germline V CDR1 and CDR2: DFQATT, SNEGSKA (reference sequence). CDR3 sequence: CSARDHEQYF. The CDR3 nucleotides read TGCAGTGCTAGAGATCATGAGCAGTACTTC.

The chain employs TRBV2 and TRBJ1-4; D remains unclear. Germline V lookup: CDR1 SNHLY, CDR2 FYNNEI. This CDR3 contains 13 residues. The V end was cut by 8 bases, the J end by 5 bases, with 12 bases between. The CDR3, as DNA: TGTGCCAGCGGACTCGGAACGAATGAAAAACTGTTTTTT. Amino acid sequence: CASGLGTNEKLFF.

The chain combines TRBV6-5 with TRBJ2-5; 8 bases fit TRBD1. CDR1 and CDR2 (germline): MNHEY, SVGAGI. Trimming removed 7 bases from V and 4 bases from J; junction bases left unmatched: 5. CDR3 size: 13 residues. CDR3 in amino acids: CASNSQGGETQYF. CDR3 sequence (DNA): TGTGCCAGCAATTCACAGGGGGGAGAGACCCAGTACTTC.